The source of this T cell receptor (beta chain) is a study of blood T cell repertoires in COVID-19. For the study at large: Acute and convalescent COVID-19 specimens originated in the United States, Italy and Spain. T cells, B-cell-depleted T cells, or PBMCs provided the cDNA or gDNA that served as material.

Enrolled through a virtual design, the participants were between roughly 18 and 90 years of age and came from around 25 US areas. Clinical history reported by participants formed the basis on which cohorts were assigned. CDR1 and CDR2 (germline): ENHRY, SYGVKD. Trimming removed 2 bases from V and 3 bases from J, with 8 bases in between. CDR3 length: 14 residues. The assay was immunoSEQ multiplex PCR, and TCRdb's table has in-frame clones only and misses some. Of some 360,000 clones detected, more than 70% appear once; the ten largest clones hold approximately 0.93%. Sequenced material: PBMCs or T cells enriched from blood (not recorded which). This sequence joins TRBV10-3 and TRBJ1-5; D ambiguous. The receptor was derived from a woman aged 30 to 39 who had been exposed to COVID-19. CDR3 nucleotides: TGTGCCATCAGTGAGGGAGTGGCCAATCAGCCCCAGCATTTT. Translating gives CAISEGVANQPQHF.